This T cell receptor beta chain was captured by sequencing in a study of beta chain features in type 1 diabetes (dated by TCRdb to the late 2010s). Describing the broader study: No differences in mean age, gender distribution, total cell number or subset yield were found between patients and healthy donors. A total of about 110 million sorted cells were examined across all samples, and the number of cells per subset was strongly correlated with RNA yield. Regulatory and stem cell-like memory subsets were obtained from only 8 patients and about eight healthy donors, while naive and central memory subsets were obtained from all 28 donors. In the study, TCRB repertoires of sorted circulating CD4+ T cell subsets from recently diagnosed type 1 diabetes patients were compared with those of matched healthy donors. Study-level results and caveats: Because cDNA was sequenced instead of genomic DNA, activated cells with high expression could be over-represented, although the groups did not differ in activation or CD3 levels. Only small numbers of individuals were included in the HLA sub-analyses, which left unresolved whether HLA type had any influence on TCRB rearrangement. Patients with type 1 diabetes made fewer insertions and deleted more nucleotides at VDJ recombination sites, implying thymic rearrangement abnormalities. A moderate but significant shortening of TCRB CDR3 length was observed in type 1 diabetes patients in all four CD4+ subsets. Naive, central memory and regulatory TCRB repertoires appeared to be more alike among patients than among healthy donors. PCR may preferentially amplify shorter templates, but because patient and control samples were amplified and corrected together, any resulting skew would affect both groups equally.

All of the isolated RNA was reverse transcribed with the High Capacity cDNA Reverse Transcription Kit, so expressed TCRB transcripts were sequenced. Deep immunoSEQ sequencing was applied to naive, central memory and regulatory T cell samples, giving an average of roughly 3.6 million total reads per sample. Sorted cells were lysed in RLT buffer, and RNA was extracted using DNase-treated RNeasy Micro or Mini kits according to cell number. To prevent cross-contamination, every cell subset was processed on its own, while patient and healthy donor samples were processed together. The immunoSEQ multiplex PCR was used to amplify TCRB sequences from cDNA, generating 87-bp fragments that spanned the CDR3 region. Sequencing of the amplicons was performed on the Illumina HiSeq platform. The authors' pipeline ran thus. Synthetic template baselines were used to correct PCR bias computationally, reads within Hamming distance 2 were collapsed together, and singletons that could not be merged were discarded. Reads were aligned against IMGT to assign V, D and J genes, CDR3 length and insertions or deletions at six rearrangement sites. Within each subset, clonotype counts were normalized to sorted cell number, after which true diversity and Gini coefficients were computed with the tcR R package. The overlap coefficient, calculated on TCRB nucleotide sequences, was used to measure repertoire sharing. As a proxy for the pre-selection repertoire, out-of-frame TCRB sequences from naive cells were analyzed. This is the immuneACCESS table as TCRdb keeps it, with only in-frame sequences that have V and J called. A part of the clones is gone; compared with another copy, unresolved V genes explain less than half, and the rest is unexplained. The DNA was the basis for D and trimming; V, J and clone size are from that table. The table for this sample lists 300,000 or so clones; approximately 15% of them were counted only once. The ten largest clonotypes hold 0.015% of the sample.

With regard to this clone: Its antigen is unknown. No per-base quality is available; no much larger clone lies one base away.

Each donor gave one peripheral blood draw, averaging approximately 120 mL, which was collected into heparinised tubes. A BD FACSAria II and a panel including CD45RO, CCR7, CD25, CD127, CD95 and CD27 were used to sort naive, central memory, regulatory and stem cell-like memory CD4+ T cells. All sorted populations exceeded 95% purity. PBMCs were isolated immediately by Lymphoprep density gradient centrifugation and stained directly without culture. So that batch effects would be minimized, each experiment stained and sorted samples in pairs, pairing one healthy donor with one patient. The CDR3 spans 14 residues, from the cysteine through the phenylalanine. CDR3 DNA is the only sequence kept; it has 42 bases, read in frame from the first base. In the germline V gene, CDR1 corresponds to SQVTM and CDR2 to ANQGSEA. The junction shows trimming of 6 bases on V and 2 bases on J, and the gene matches do not reach 10 bases of it.

Rearrangement joined TRBV29-1 to TRBJ2-7, and 7 junction bases match TRBD1. Sequenced material: naive CD4+ T cells from blood. The cell subset or site label of this sample denotes: true naive CD4+ T cells. This receptor was obtained from a woman between 18 and 30 years old with type 1 diabetes. The CDR3 corresponds to CSVALTGPTYEQYF. The DNA is as follows: TGCAGCGTCGCCCTGACAGGGCCGACCTACGAGCAGTACTTC.